A selection of T cell receptor beta chains follows, all from one sample in a study of CXCR3-negative and CXCR3-positive naive CD8 T cells. From the 5' RACE reads, TCRdb lists one entry per CDR3 protein and no DNA. Its clone listing holds about 90,000 distinct CDR3 sequences. The sequencing sample was made of naive CXCR3- CD8+ T cells from blood. The receptors stem from a human donor in good health. Some clones in this sample may be carry-over from other donors' samples. CDR3s include the opening cysteine and the closing phenylalanine or tryptophan.

j_call v_call cdr3_aa
TRBJ2-5 TRBV12-3/TRBV12-4 CASSPGLAEETQYF
TRBJ2-7 TRBV29-1 CSVVLGGSFYEQYF
TRBJ2-1 TRBV6-4 CASSSGTGGHGEQFF
TRBJ2-3 TRBV29-1 CSVDEGQVHTDTQYF
TRBJ2-7 TRBV29-1 CSVQGGDSYEQYF
TRBJ2-7 TRBV29-1 CSGGKTSYEQYF
TRBJ2-5 TRBV28 CASSSGLAEETQYF
TRBJ2-3 TRBV12-3/TRBV12-4 CASSSSWGRDTQYF
TRBJ2-7 TRBV4-3 CASSQTYRQGELADSYEQYF
TRBJ2-3 TRBV3-1 CASSQGTVSTDTQYF
TRBJ2-5 TRBV29-1 CSVEVPGQGETQYF
TRBJ2-1 TRBV10-3 CAISAGTRMYEQFF
TRBJ1-6 TRBV7-8 CASSLSQDSYNSPLHF
TRBJ2-1 TRBV6-5 CASSYSVLAGDSYNEQFF
TRBJ2-2 TRBV2 CASSVASTGTGTGELFF
TRBJ1-1 TRBV6-6 CASSRGGDALGAFF
TRBJ2-1 TRBV29-1 CSVEGVAGAQSSYNEQFF
TRBJ2-7 TRBV7-2 CASSLFQEVYEQYF
TRBJ1-2 TRBV6-6 CASSLLPFYGYTF
TRBJ2-7 TRBV3-1 CASSQERLGLAGAYEQYF
TRBJ2-4 TRBV7-9 CASRPGTPENIQYF
TRBJ2-6 TRBV5-1 CASSLDGMISGANVLTF
TRBJ2-7 TRBV20-1 CSVPNPSEQYF
TRBJ2-3 TRBV29-1 CSVEDKIGRTGLTDTQYF
TRBJ2-7 TRBV5-1 CASSLVGQGDEQYF
TRBJ2-3 TRBV11-3 CASSLELLTKSTDTQYF
TRBJ2-4 TRBV29-1 CSVDPGTGDIQYF
TRBJ1-2 TRBV7-9 CASSPRTEIYGYTF
TRBJ2-3 TRBV29-1 CSVEGIAGSDTQYF
TRBJ2-4 TRBV29-1 CSVVATGGGWIQYF
TRBJ1-5 TRBV4-3 CASSQGRGQPQHF
TRBJ1-2 TRBV7-9 CASSQEYGYTF
TRBJ2-5 TRBV6-5 CASSYVSGGAEETQYF
TRBJ1-1 TRBV4-3 CASSQGVAGLLSTEAFF
TRBJ2-1 TRBV7-3 CASSFGTSGSSYNEQFF
TRBJ2-2 TRBV4-1 CASTPWGLGAGELFF
TRBJ1-1 TRBV4-3 CASSLQTAFRLNTEAFF
TRBJ2-1 TRBV7-3 CASSSHRGAYNEQFF
TRBJ2-2 TRBV29-1 CSVDTGENTGELFF
TRBJ2-7 TRBV9 CASSVAAGLHYEQYF
TRBJ2-3 TRBV6-6 CASSYGGYATDTQYF
TRBJ2-7 TRBV13 CASSSPQQGTYEQYF
TRBJ2-3 TRBV29-1 CSVDSLTSGNTDTQYF
TRBJ2-2 TRBV15 CATSYRTGTGELFF
TRBJ2-1 TRBV11-2 CASSLGSPWEQFF
TRBJ1-2 TRBV4-3 CASSPSGQGYFPYWGYTF
TRBJ2-1 TRBV28 CASSFPFGTPLGNEQFF